These 2 T cell receptor beta chains share one sample of origin, sequenced in a study of blood T cell repertoires in COVID-19. Some clones are missing from TCRdb's copy, which holds only in-frame ones; the method was immunoSEQ multiplex PCR. There are 55,000 to 70,000 clones in the sample; around 80% occur only once, and roughly a tenth lies in the top ten. Sequencing input: peripheral blood. These receptors all come from a woman older than 75 with acute or convalescent COVID-19.

This clone came up once. The chain carries TRBV28 and TRBJ1-2; D is perhaps TRBD1 (5 bases). V shed 1 base and J shed 7 bases, with 13 bases lying between them. Looked up from germline, CDR1 is MDHEN and CDR2 is SYDVKM. The CDR3 sequence is 14 residues long. CDR3 nucleotides: TGTGCCAGCAGTTTATCGGGGGGAGTTTCTGGCTACACCTTC. This sequence encodes CASSLSGGVSGYTF.

The chain couples TRBV3-1 (or the pseudogene TRBV3-2) to TRBJ1-1, with a possible D match to TRBD1 (6 bases). CDR1 LGHDT and CDR2 YNNKEL come from the germline V gene (reference sequence). The ends were cut back, 6 bases at V and 1 base at J, with 15 bases in the middle. This CDR3 has 15 amino acids. This CDR3 is CASRRGGKTNTEAFF. DNA of the CDR3: TGTGCCAGCAGACGAGGGGGAAAAACGAACACTGAAGCTTTCTTT.